The 2 T cell receptor beta chains given below trace back to one sample, sequenced in a study of low-dose radiotherapy and immunotherapy resistance in tumors. First-strand cDNA relied on TRAV- and TRBV-specific primers spanning alpha and beta chains. The TCRs were subjected to amplification over 20 PCR cycles employing a constant-region primer in conjunction with a V-primer adapter. TCRdb reprocessed the reads via MiXCR and lists one record per CDR3 protein. The sample carries approximately 90,000 distinct CDR3 sequences, 15% to 20% recorded once. Noted time point: before trial treatment. The source was PBMCs, collected before treatment. These receptors were taken from a male donor with prostate cancer.

The table lists this clonotype with many counts. Because the CDR3's place on the DNA is in doubt, the DNA is left out and the CDR3 is given as listed by TCRdb. The chain employs TRBV29-1 and TRBJ1-1; TRBD1 is the table's D call and was not checked against the DNA. Germline CDR1 reads SQVTM; CDR2 reads ANQGSEA. The length of the CDR3 is 14 amino acids, counting both ends. The CDR3 spells CSVEERTGVPEAFF.

This clonotype was recorded many times. The chain joins TRBV5-1 to TRBJ2-7, with TRBD2 matching over 10 bases. The CDR3 is 15 residues long. The V segment lost 6 bases and the J segment 2 bases; nucleotides outside the gene matches: 8. Germline CDR1 reads SGHRS; CDR2 reads YFSETQ. The DNA for the CDR3 is TGCGCCAGCACCGAGACTAGCGGGCTTCCCTACGAGCAGTACTTC. This codes for CASTETSGLPYEQYF.